The 14 T cell receptor beta chains reported below all come from one sample, sequenced in a study of CD8 T cells in Susac syndrome. About 0.45 to 1 ug RNA was reverse transcribed with random hexamers. One entry per CDR3 protein results from TCRdb running MiXCR on the immunoSEQ multiplex PCR reads. The sample contains 50,000 or so distinct CDR3 sequences, 93% of which appear only once. What was sequenced was CD8+ T cells from PBMCs. The receptor set was obtained from a human donor with multiple sclerosis.

The chain uses TRBV29-1 and TRBJ2-1; 8 bases are a match to TRBD1. Trimming took 5 bases from V and 6 from J; bases not matched to a gene: 3. The CDR3 contains 12 residues. Germline CDR1 and CDR2: SQVTM and ANQGSEA. The CDR3 nucleotides read TGCAGCGTTCCACAGGGGGTCAATGAGCAGTTCTTC. As protein: CSVPQGVNEQFF.

This chain uses TRBV6-5 with TRBJ2-7; a weak D match, TRBD2 (5 bases). CDR1 is MNHEY, CDR2 SVGAGI, per germline. The CDR3 spans 15 residues. V was pared by 0 bases and J by 0 bases, with 9 bases between. CDR3: CASSYSGESSYEQYF. The CDR3 DNA reads as TGTGCCAGCAGTTACTCGGGAGAGAGCTCCTACGAGCAGTACTTC.

The chain is built from TRBV7-9 and TRBJ2-1; D gene unclear. V gave up 5 bases and J gave up 10 bases, with 9 bases separating them. Germline CDR1 and CDR2: SEHNR and FQNEAQ (reference sequence). This CDR3 spans 11 amino acids. The CDR3 sequence: CASSQLNEQFF. CDR3 coding DNA: TGTGCCAGCAGCCAGCTGAACGAGCAGTTCTTC.

The chain joins TRBV4-1 to TRBJ1-1; 7 bases are a match to TRBD1. The V gene end was trimmed by 3 bases and the J gene end by 5 bases; junction bases not matched to a gene: 3. This CDR3 is built from 13 residues. Germline CDR1 reads MGHRA; CDR2 reads YSYEKL. The CDR3 region has the DNA TGCGCCAGCAGCCAGACAGGGAATACTGAAGCTTTCTTT. Translation: CASSQTGNTEAFF.

The chain employs TRBV29-1 and TRBJ2-1; D may match TRBD1 or TRBD2 (5 bases each). The CDR3 loop spans 14 amino acids. Germline CDR1 reads SQVTM; CDR2 reads ANQGSEA. The V end was cut by 4 bases, the J end by 2 bases, with 12 bases between. In DNA form, the CDR3 reads TGCAGCGTTGTAGAGGGGCTGACCTACAATGAGCAGTTCTTC. The encoded protein is CSVVEGLTYNEQFF.

The chain employs TRBV29-1 and TRBJ2-7, with D perhaps being TRBD1 or TRBD2 (6 bases each). Trimming took 4 bases from V and 1 from J, leaving 11 bases between them. The CDR3 is 13 residues long. Germline V lookup: CDR1 SQVTM, CDR2 ANQGSEA. The CDR3 DNA reads as TGCAGCGTTGGTGGGGGGCTATCCTACGAGCAGTACTTC. This translates into CSVGGGLSYEQYF.

The J gene is TRBJ2-1, the V gene TRBV3-1; 10 bases match TRBD1. Germline lookup yields CDR1 LGHDT and CDR2 YNNKEL (reference sequence). The CDR3 contains 16 residues. V shed 3 bases, J shed 3 bases, and the junction held 5 bases outside the gene matches. The CDR3: CASSQRRDRGYNEQFF. The CDR3 coding sequence is TGTGCCAGCAGCCAGCGCCGGGACAGGGGCTACAATGAGCAGTTCTTC.

V gene TRBV30 combines with J gene TRBJ2-7; 9 positions match TRBD1. The length of the CDR3 is 13 residues. CDR1 is GTSNPN, CDR2 SVGIG, per germline (reference sequence). With 0 bases clipped from V and 4 bases from J, the junction kept 1 base outside the gene matches. The CDR3 is CAWSVGQGYEQYF. In DNA form, the CDR3 reads TGTGCCTGGAGTGTGGGACAGGGATACGAGCAGTACTTC.

The chain uses TRBV14 and TRBJ2-5; D may be TRBD2 (6 bases). CDR3 size: 12 residues. Germline values: CDR1 SGHDN, CDR2 FVKESK. Trimming stripped 5 bases from V and 7 bases from J, with 11 bases between. As DNA, the CDR3 is TGTGCCAGCAGCGAGGCGGGGCCGACCCAGTACTTC. Protein: CASSEAGPTQYF.

The V and J genes are TRBV7-9 and TRBJ2-7, with D possibly matching TRBD2 (5 bases). The CDR3 is made up of 16 amino acids. Germline CDR1 is SEHNR and CDR2 is FQNEAQ (reference sequence). Between the trimmed V and J ends, which lost 3 bases and 0 bases, there was a span of 15 bases. Here the CDR3 DNA reads TGTGCCAGCAGCTTCCCCGGGGAAGGCAGCTCCTACGAGCAGTACTTC. It specifies CASSFPGEGSSYEQYF.

V is TRBV12-5 and J is TRBJ2-2, with TRBD1 matching 7 bases. Per the germline V gene, CDR1 is LGHNT and CDR2 is FRNRAP. The J segment lost 6 bases and the V segment lost 2 bases, leaving 9 bases of the junction unmatched. The CDR3 has 16 residues. In nucleotides, the CDR3 is TGTGCTAGTGGTTTGTATAGGGGGCTACGGGCCGGGGAGCTGTTTTTT. It specifies CASGLYRGLRAGELFF.

The chain carries TRBV7-2 and TRBJ2-7; D might be TRBD2 (5 bases). Germline assignment: CDR1 SGHTA and CDR2 FQGNSA. Trimming took 2 bases from V and 3 from J, leaving 11 bases between them. The CDR3 totals 14 residues. The CDR3 region is CASSLPGSNYEQYF. CDR3 sequence (DNA): TGTGCCAGCAGCTTACCGGGGAGTAACTACGAGCAGTACTTC.

The chain couples TRBV7-2 to TRBJ2-6; D is uncertain. Between the trimmed V and J ends, which lost 2 bases and 2 bases, there was a span of 7 bases. Germline CDR1 is SGHTA and CDR2 is FQGNSA. The CDR3 has 15 residues. The CDR3 region has the DNA TGTGCCAGCAGCTTAATGGGTCCTGGGGCCAACGTCCTGACTTTC. Translated, it gives CASSLMGPGANVLTF. Using reference TRBV7-2 and TRBJ2-6 for the parts outside the CDR3, the full variable domain is GAGVSQSPSNKVTEKGKDVELRCDPISGHTALYWYRQSLGQGLEFLIYFQGNSAPDKSGLPSDRFSAERTGGSVSTLTIQRTQQEDSAVYLCASSLMGPGANVLTFGAGSRLTVL.

A single count supports this clonotype. This sequence joins TRBV7-8 and TRBJ1-6; D not certain. The germline gives CDR1 SGHVS, CDR2 FQNEAQ. The CDR3 is 15 residues long. V was clipped by 4 bases and J by 7 bases, with 14 bases between them. CDR3: CASSSPEGLNSPLHF. The CDR3 DNA reads TGTGCCAGCAGCTCCCCTGAAGGGCTAAATTCACCCCTCCACTTT.